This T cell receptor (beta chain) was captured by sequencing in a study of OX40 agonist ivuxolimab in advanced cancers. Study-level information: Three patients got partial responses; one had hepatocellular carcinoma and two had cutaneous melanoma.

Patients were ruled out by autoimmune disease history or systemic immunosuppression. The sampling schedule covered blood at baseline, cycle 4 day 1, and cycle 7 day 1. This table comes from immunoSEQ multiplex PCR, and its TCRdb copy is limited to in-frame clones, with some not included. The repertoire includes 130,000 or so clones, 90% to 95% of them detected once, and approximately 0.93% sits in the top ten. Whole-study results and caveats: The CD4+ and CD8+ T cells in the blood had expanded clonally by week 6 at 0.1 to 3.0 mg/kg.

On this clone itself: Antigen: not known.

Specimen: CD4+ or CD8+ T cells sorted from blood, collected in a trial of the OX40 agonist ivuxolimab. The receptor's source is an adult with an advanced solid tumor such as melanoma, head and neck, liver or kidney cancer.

The CDR3 sequence is CASSESTGRDNQPQHF. CDR3 in DNA: TGTGCCAGCAGTGAATCCACGGGCCGGGACAATCAGCCCCAGCATTTT. This chain joins TRBV25-1 and TRBJ1-5; D not resolved. The CDR3 contains 16 residues. From germline, CDR1 is MGHDK and CDR2 SYGVNS. V gave up 1 base and J gave up 3 bases, with 13 bases separating them.